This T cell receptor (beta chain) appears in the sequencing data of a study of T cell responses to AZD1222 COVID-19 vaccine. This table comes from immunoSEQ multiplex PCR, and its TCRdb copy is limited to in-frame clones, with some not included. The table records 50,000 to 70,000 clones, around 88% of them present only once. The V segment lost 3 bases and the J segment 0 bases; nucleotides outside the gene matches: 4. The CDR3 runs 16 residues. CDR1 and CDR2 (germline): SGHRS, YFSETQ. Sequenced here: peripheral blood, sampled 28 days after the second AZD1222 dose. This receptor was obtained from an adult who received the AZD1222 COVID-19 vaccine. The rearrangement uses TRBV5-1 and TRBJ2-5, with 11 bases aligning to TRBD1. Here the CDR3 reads CASSSGTGGYQETQYF. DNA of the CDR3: TGCGCCAGCAGCTCCGGGACAGGGGGGTACCAAGAGACCCAGTACTTC. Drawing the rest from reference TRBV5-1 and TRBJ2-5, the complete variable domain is KAGVTQTPRYLIKTRGQQVTLSCSPISGHRSVSWYQQTPGQGLQFLFEYFSETQRNKGNFPGRFSGRQFSNSRSEMNVSTLELGDSALYLCASSSGTGGYQETQYFGPGTRLLVL.